A selection of T cell receptor beta chains follows, all from one sample in a study of T cell responses to AZD1222 COVID-19 vaccine. The data were produced by immunoSEQ multiplex PCR, yet TCRdb's version contains in-frame clones alone and is incomplete. The sample holds roughly 180,000 clones; 85% to 95% are singletons and the top ten take roughly 9.2%. The material was peripheral blood, obtained on day 0 of AZD1222 vaccination. The receptor source for this set is an adult in good health. Each CDR3 is given with its conserved first and last residue. A D gene is named only where the DNA matches it firmly.

v_gene: TRBV11-2; d_gene: TRBD1; j_gene: TRBJ1-2; CDR3aa: CASSPQPAPGGYGYTF; CDR3nt: TGTGCCAGCAGCCCCCAACCGGCTCCAGGGGGCTATGGCTACACCTTC
v_gene: TRBV5-1; d_gene: NA; j_gene: TRBJ2-3; CDR3aa: CASSLGLGTDTQYF; CDR3nt: TGCGCCAGCAGCTTGGGATTGGGCACAGATACGCAGTATTTT
v_gene: TRBV7-3; d_gene: NA; j_gene: TRBJ2-3; CDR3aa: CASSQQGGPDTQYF; CDR3nt: TGTGCCAGCAGCCAACAGGGCGGGCCAGATACGCAGTATTTT
v_gene: TRBV19; d_gene: NA; j_gene: TRBJ2-1; CDR3aa: CASSIFPGPTSYNEQFF; CDR3nt: TGTGCCAGTAGTATATTCCCAGGCCCTACCTCCTACAATGAGCAGTTCTTC
v_gene: TRBV6-5; d_gene: TRBD1; j_gene: TRBJ1-6; CDR3aa: CASNGQGNSPLHF; CDR3nt: TGTGCCAGCAACGGACAGGGGAATTCACCCCTCCACTTT
v_gene: TRBV7-2; d_gene: TRBD2; j_gene: TRBJ2-2; CDR3aa: CASSPRTSGAGELFF; CDR3nt: TGTGCCAGCAGCCCAAGGACTAGCGGGGCCGGGGAGCTGTTTTTT
v_gene: TRBV7-9; d_gene: TRBD1; j_gene: TRBJ2-5; CDR3aa: CASIRQGMAGGQETQYF; CDR3nt: TGTGCCAGCATTCGACAGGGGATGGCTGGGGGGCAAGAGACCCAGTACTTC
v_gene: TRBV5-4; d_gene: TRBD1; j_gene: TRBJ2-7; CDR3aa: CASSFYGQGSYEQYF; CDR3nt: TGTGCCAGCAGCTTTTATGGACAGGGATCCTACGAGCAGTACTTC
v_gene: TRBV2; d_gene: TRBD1; j_gene: TRBJ1-5; CDR3aa: CASSEDRGRNQPQHF; CDR3nt: TGTGCCAGCAGTGAAGACAGGGGTAGGAATCAGCCCCAGCATTTT
v_gene: TRBV5-1; d_gene: NA; j_gene: TRBJ2-5; CDR3aa: CASSPDLGGWETQYF; CDR3nt: TGCGCCAGCAGCCCCGATTTGGGGGGTTGGGAGACCCAGTACTTC
v_gene: TRBV7-9; d_gene: TRBD1; j_gene: TRBJ2-7; CDR3aa: CASSHSGPTGDVYEQYF; CDR3nt: TGTGCCAGCAGCCACAGCGGCCCTACAGGGGACGTCTACGAGCAGTACTTC
v_gene: TRBV3-1/TRBV3-2; d_gene: NA; j_gene: TRBJ2-2; CDR3aa: CASCMVGRGTGELFF; CDR3nt: TGTGCCAGCTGTATGGTGGGGCGAGGCACCGGGGAGCTGTTTTTT
v_gene: TRBV15; d_gene: NA; j_gene: TRBJ1-4; CDR3aa: CATSRWSGGRGANEKLFF; CDR3nt: TGTGCCACCAGCAGATGGAGCGGGGGGCGCGGAGCTAATGAAAAACTGTTTTTT
v_gene: TRBV9; d_gene: NA; j_gene: TRBJ1-6; CDR3aa: CASSVGTSPLHF; CDR3nt: TGTGCCAGCAGCGTAGGCACTTCACCCCTCCACTTT
v_gene: TRBV3-1/TRBV3-2; d_gene: NA; j_gene: TRBJ2-1; CDR3aa: CASSHATLYNEQFF; CDR3nt: TGTGCCAGCAGCCACGCGACCCTCTACAATGAGCAGTTCTTC
v_gene: TRBV19; d_gene: TRBD2; j_gene: TRBJ2-1; CDR3aa: CASMVAGGRAYNEQFF; CDR3nt: TGTGCCAGTATGGTAGCGGGAGGGAGGGCCTACAATGAGCAGTTCTTC
v_gene: TRBV28; d_gene: NA; j_gene: TRBJ2-3; CDR3aa: CATKGGHGTDTQYF; CDR3nt: TGTGCCACCAAAGGGGGGCACGGCACAGATACGCAGTATTTT
v_gene: TRBV7-2; d_gene: TRBD1; j_gene: TRBJ2-7; CDR3aa: CASSLGQVSYEQYF; CDR3nt: TGTGCCAGCAGCTTGGGACAGGTTTCCTACGAGCAGTACTTC
v_gene: TRBV27; d_gene: NA; j_gene: TRBJ1-4; CDR3aa: CASSLKEKLFF; CDR3nt: TGTGCCAGCAGTTTGAAGGAAAAACTGTTTTTT
v_gene: TRBV29-1; d_gene: NA; j_gene: TRBJ2-1; CDR3aa: CSVAQGINEQFF; CDR3nt: TGCAGCGTTGCCCAGGGGATCAATGAGCAGTTCTTC
v_gene: TRBV19; d_gene: NA; j_gene: TRBJ1-5; CDR3aa: CASSIGVPGHNNQPQHF; CDR3nt: TGTGCCAGTAGTATAGGAGTTCCGGGACACAACAATCAGCCCCAGCATTTT
v_gene: TRBV3-1/TRBV3-2; d_gene: TRBD2; j_gene: TRBJ2-5; CDR3aa: CASSGREGQETQYF; CDR3nt: TGTGCCAGCAGCGGGCGGGAGGGCCAAGAGACCCAGTACTTC
v_gene: TRBV6-1; d_gene: NA; j_gene: TRBJ1-2; CDR3aa: CASREGPLVFGYTF; CDR3nt: TGTGCCAGCAGGGAAGGCCCTCTCGTCTTTGGCTACACCTTC
v_gene: TRBV6-4; d_gene: NA; j_gene: TRBJ1-4; CDR3aa: CASNREGHSEKLFF; CDR3nt: TGTGCCAGCAACCGCGAAGGGCATTCGGAAAAACTGTTTTTT
v_gene: TRBV30; d_gene: NA; j_gene: TRBJ1-1; CDR3aa: CACATAPNTEAFF; CDR3nt: TGTGCCTGCGCCACAGCCCCGAACACTGAAGCTTTCTTT
v_gene: TRBV9; d_gene: NA; j_gene: TRBJ1-3; CDR3aa: CASSVFQGSGNTIYF; CDR3nt: TGTGCCAGCAGCGTATTCCAGGGTTCAGGAAACACCATATATTTT
v_gene: TRBV4-2; d_gene: NA; j_gene: TRBJ2-3; CDR3aa: CASSQDLLSTDTQYF; CDR3nt: TGTGCCAGCAGCCAAGATCTACTCAGCACAGATACGCAGTATTTT
v_gene: TRBV10-2; d_gene: NA; j_gene: TRBJ2-1; CDR3aa: CASRGIAFSYNEQFF; CDR3nt: TGCGCCAGCAGGGGAATTGCCTTCTCCTACAATGAGCAGTTCTTC
v_gene: TRBV19; d_gene: TRBD1; j_gene: TRBJ2-6; CDR3aa: CASSFGTGHSGANVLTF; CDR3nt: TGTGCCAGTAGTTTCGGGACAGGTCACTCTGGGGCCAACGTCCTGACTTTC
v_gene: TRBV7-2; d_gene: NA; j_gene: TRBJ2-7; CDR3aa: CASSLAPGSYYEQYF; CDR3nt: TGTGCCAGCAGCTTAGCCCCGGGATCCTACTACGAGCAGTACTTC
v_gene: TRBV2; d_gene: NA; j_gene: TRBJ1-2; CDR3aa: CASSEEGYGYTF; CDR3nt: TGTGCCAGCAGTGAGGAGGGGTATGGCTACACCTTC
v_gene: TRBV3-1/TRBV3-2; d_gene: TRBD1; j_gene: TRBJ1-2; CDR3aa: CASSQTDRGRYGYTF; CDR3nt: TGTGCCAGCAGCCAGACGGACAGGGGCCGCTATGGCTACACCTTC
v_gene: TRBV29-1; d_gene: NA; j_gene: TRBJ2-1; CDR3aa: CSVAGPEGYGEQFF; CDR3nt: TGCAGCGTTGCCGGGCCCGAGGGCTATGGTGAGCAGTTCTTC
v_gene: TRBV29-1; d_gene: TRBD1; j_gene: TRBJ2-7; CDR3aa: CSAMGQGINEQYF; CDR3nt: TGCAGCGCTATGGGACAGGGGATAAACGAGCAGTACTTC
v_gene: TRBV5-1; d_gene: TRBD1; j_gene: TRBJ2-2; CDR3aa: CASSLEGGLNTGELFF; CDR3nt: TGCGCCAGCAGCTTGGAAGGGGGCCTGAACACCGGGGAGCTGTTTTTT
v_gene: TRBV6-6; d_gene: NA; j_gene: TRBJ2-7; CDR3aa: CASSYARLAYEQYF; CDR3nt: TGTGCCAGCAGTTACGCCAGGCTGGCCTACGAGCAGTACTTC
v_gene: TRBV9; d_gene: NA; j_gene: TRBJ2-3; CDR3aa: CASSVRTRFAALDTQYF; CDR3nt: TGTGCCAGCAGCGTTAGGACCCGATTTGCGGCGCTGGATACGCAGTATTTT
v_gene: TRBV6-7; d_gene: TRBD2; j_gene: TRBJ2-7; CDR3aa: CASIRPPPGGGLLYEQYF; CDR3nt: TGTGCCAGCATAAGACCCCCTCCCGGTGGGGGACTACTATACGAGCAGTACTTC
v_gene: TRBV6-2/TRBV6-3; d_gene: TRBD2; j_gene: TRBJ2-7; CDR3aa: CASSPRTSGPYEQYF; CDR3nt: TGTGCCAGCAGTCCCCGGACTAGCGGCCCCTACGAGCAGTACTTC
v_gene: TRBV6-5; d_gene: NA; j_gene: TRBJ2-7; CDR3aa: CASSYRGVYEQYF; CDR3nt: TGTGCCAGCAGTTACCGGGGAGTCTACGAGCAGTACTTC
v_gene: TRBV29-1; d_gene: NA; j_gene: TRBJ2-1; CDR3aa: CSVEDPRPQTYNEQFF; CDR3nt: TGCAGCGTTGAAGACCCTAGACCACAGACCTACAATGAGCAGTTCTTC
v_gene: TRBV6-2/TRBV6-3; d_gene: TRBD1; j_gene: TRBJ2-7; CDR3aa: CASSYSGTGVREQYF; CDR3nt: TGTGCCAGCAGTTATTCCGGGACAGGGGTTCGCGAGCAGTACTTC
v_gene: TRBV11-2; d_gene: NA; j_gene: TRBJ1-1; CDR3aa: CASSLALGGWNTEAFF; CDR3nt: TGTGCCAGCAGCTTAGCCTTGGGGGGATGGAACACTGAAGCTTTCTTT